The sample holds many counts of the clone carrying this TCR beta chain. Its antigen is not identified. The source of the sample is a study of prognosis after radiotherapy for stage I lung cancer. Study-level findings and limits: Unique TCR clone counts went down once patients had stereotactic body radiation therapy, median roughly 10,000 versus 7,000. Divergent TRBV and TRBJ gene usage has reportedly been observed between patients with and without metastases. For the expanded TCR clones, whether they were tumor-specific was not determined.

Amplicons of TCR beta CDR3 were generated from genomic DNA by two-round multiplex PCR. The use of primers specific to each TRBV and TRBJ gene characterized first-round PCR. TCRdb itself ran the multiplex PCR reads through MiXCR, one entry per CDR3 protein. The data contain nearly 35,000 distinct CDR3 sequences, about 34% of them singletons. J was trimmed by 3 bases and V by 0 bases; bases with no gene match: 3. The length of the CDR3 is 15 residues. Germline V gives CDR1 SGHRS, CDR2 YFSETQ. Blood draws of about 6.2 milliliters of peripheral blood occurred at each of two time points. The receptor comes from a donor over 45 with non-small cell lung cancer. This chain links TRBV5-1 with TRBJ2-1, with TRBD2 matching over 7 bases. The material was PBMCs, obtained before or after stereotactic body radiation therapy (not recorded which). The CDR3 is CASSLEVAGYNEQFF. DNA for the CDR3: TGCGCCAGCAGCTTGGAGGTAGCGGGCTACAATGAGCAGTTCTTC.